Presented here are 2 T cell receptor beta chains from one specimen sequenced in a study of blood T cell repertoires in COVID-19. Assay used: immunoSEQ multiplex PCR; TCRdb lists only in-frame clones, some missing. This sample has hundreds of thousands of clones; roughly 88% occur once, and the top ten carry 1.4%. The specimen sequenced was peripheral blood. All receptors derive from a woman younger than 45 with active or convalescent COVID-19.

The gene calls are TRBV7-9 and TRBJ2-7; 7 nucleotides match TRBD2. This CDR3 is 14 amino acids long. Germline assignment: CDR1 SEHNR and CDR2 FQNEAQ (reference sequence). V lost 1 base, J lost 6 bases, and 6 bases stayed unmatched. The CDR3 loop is CASSLGVAGGEQYF. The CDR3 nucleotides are TGTGCCAGCAGCTTAGGGGTAGCGGGTGGCGAGCAGTACTTC.

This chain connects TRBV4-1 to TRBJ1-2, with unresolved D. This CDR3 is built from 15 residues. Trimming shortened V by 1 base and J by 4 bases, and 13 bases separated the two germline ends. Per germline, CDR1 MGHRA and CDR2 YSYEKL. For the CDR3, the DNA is TGCGCCAGCAGCCAAGCCGCCAACAGTCCCTATGGCTACACCTTC. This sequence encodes CASSQAANSPYGYTF.